This entry is about one TCR beta chain. This clonotype appeared many times. Its specific antigen is unknown. One base away there is no much larger clone; base qualities are not given. This specimen belongs to a study of T cells in Graves' hyperthyroidism and ophthalmopathy (dated by TCRdb to between 2018 and 2021). General notes on the study: Peripheral blood was collected at initial diagnosis, before any treatment. In addition, the study compared T-cell repertoires in thyroid tissue and in blood from over 5 Graves' hyperthyroidism patients. Whether ophthalmopathy could be predicted prospectively was tested in an independent validation cohort made up of about 18 hyperthyroidism patients plus 17 patients who later progressed to ophthalmopathy. The 95 to 100 discovery patients were randomly divided into training and test sets at a 7:3 ratio. Following sampling, methimazole starting at 30 mg daily was given to hyperthyroidism patients, and high-dose intravenous methylprednisolone was given to ophthalmopathy patients. TCR Vbeta CDR3 sequencing of some 140 peripheral blood samples (under 45 ophthalmopathy, about 75 hyperthyroidism and approximately 17 progressor patients) is reported in the paper. To identify TCR V-J signatures that set the groups apart, the researchers used a discovery cohort of about a hundred patients, made up of some 41 with Graves' ophthalmopathy and 55 to 65 with stable Graves' hyperthyroidism. The paper's findings and limits, for the study overall: Most expanded thyroid clonotypes (frequency above 0.001) were also found in blood, which suggests that blood repertoires may mirror thyroid immune responses. Ophthalmopathy was separated from stable hyperthyroidism by a 13 V-J signature model, with just over 85% sensitivity and approximately 81% specificity obtained in cross-validation and 80%/75% obtained in testing. In validation, the model predicted progression to ophthalmopathy with 60% to 71% sensitivity and about 73% specificity, a median of about 6 months before onset. Sample size was not statistically predetermined, and blinding of investigators to group allocation was not performed.

The TCR beta CDR3 regions were amplified from the RNA transcripts. For the first round of RT-PCR on the TCR CDR3, the HTBI primer set was used together with the Qiagen OneStep RT-PCR kit. Libraries were constructed in a second round of multiplex PCR, after which size selection and purification were performed. Libraries were sequenced paired-end with 100 bp reads on an Illumina HiSeq2000. In the authors' own workflow: Raw data were processed with SOAPnuke, discarding reads with adapters, uncalled bases, mean Phred below 15, or no exact constant-primer or identifier match. High-quality paired reads were merged with COPE v1.2.5, and unique nucleotide sequences were defined as clonotypes. MiTCR v1.1 was used to align the clonotypes against IMGT TRBV, TRBD and TRBJ reference segments. Analysis was restricted to V-J combinations with a frequency above 0.0001, which covered about 99% of repertoires. The TCS score was defined as the ratio of F50 (clonal expansion) to E x V (chaos), calculated using BLOSUM62-based TCRdist between CDR3 peptides within each V-J. Welch's t-statistics and random forest reduced around 550 V-J features to about 13, which were used in a naive Bayes classifier (R e1071). The raw public reads went through TCRdb reprocessing: fastp at Q25, MiXCR clone calling, in-frame beta chains kept. When rows share a CDR3 protein, they turn into one entry using the most common DNA and genes. TCRdb's processing, not the authors' own work, is the source of the V and J calls. The sample contains a few hundred thousand distinct CDR3 sequences, approximately 17% of them found a single time. Approximately 57% of the sample lies in the top ten.

Moderately to severely active disease, a Clinical Activity Score of at least 3, a NOSPECS grade of at least 4, and a duration under 3 months were present in ophthalmopathy patients. The study excluded patients with uncontrolled infections, other autoimmune diseases, pregnancy or lactation. Diagnoses were based on clinical symptoms, serum thyroxine and TRAb, thyroid ultrasound and orbital computed tomography. PBMCs were separated from roughly 10 ml of fresh peripheral blood using Ficoll-Paque density gradient centrifugation. Total RNA was extracted with Trizol reagent, and quality was checked on an Agilent 2100 Bioanalyzer. Sequencing was performed on blood. This TCR was recovered from a woman aged 55-70 years with Graves' ophthalmopathy.

For the CDR3, the sequence is CASRWGYGALGENTEAFF. The sequenced DNA is TGTGCCAGTAGATGGGGATACGGGGCCTTGGGTGAGAACACTGAAGCTTTCTTT. Recombination linked TRBV19 to TRBJ1-1; TRBD1 is perhaps the D gene, given 5 matching bases. At the junction V is shortened by 6 bases and J by 1 base, with 24 bases in between. There are 18 amino acids in the CDR3, from cysteine to phenylalanine inclusive. Only the CDR3 region is kept as DNA, spanning 54 bases read in frame from base 1. Looking up the germline V gene (reference sequence) yields CDR1 LNHDA and CDR2 SQIVND.